This record concerns one T cell receptor beta chain sequence. The record originates from a study of regulatory and conventional T cells in RAG deficiency. Conventional CD4+ T cells were sorted from blood as CD25-low CD127-high cells. Some clones are missing from TCRdb's copy, which holds only in-frame ones; the method was immunoSEQ multiplex PCR. The sample includes approximately 46,000 clones, around 90% of them seen just once. CDR3 length: 16 amino acids. Trimming cost V 7 bases and J 0 bases, with 18 bases left between them. Germline CDR1 ENHRY, CDR2 SYGVKD. This sample was also put to use in a study of regulatory T cells. From that second work: Amplification used 52 TRBV primers and 13 TRBJ primers.

The sequence came from a human donor in good health. V is TRBV10-3 and J is TRBJ1-2, with a weak D call TRBD1 (5 bases). The sample consisted of CD4+ effector T cells sorted from blood. The CDR3 bases are TGTGCCATCAACCCGGGACGGACCGTAGCTAACTATGGCTACACCTTC. It encodes CAINPGRTVANYGYTF.